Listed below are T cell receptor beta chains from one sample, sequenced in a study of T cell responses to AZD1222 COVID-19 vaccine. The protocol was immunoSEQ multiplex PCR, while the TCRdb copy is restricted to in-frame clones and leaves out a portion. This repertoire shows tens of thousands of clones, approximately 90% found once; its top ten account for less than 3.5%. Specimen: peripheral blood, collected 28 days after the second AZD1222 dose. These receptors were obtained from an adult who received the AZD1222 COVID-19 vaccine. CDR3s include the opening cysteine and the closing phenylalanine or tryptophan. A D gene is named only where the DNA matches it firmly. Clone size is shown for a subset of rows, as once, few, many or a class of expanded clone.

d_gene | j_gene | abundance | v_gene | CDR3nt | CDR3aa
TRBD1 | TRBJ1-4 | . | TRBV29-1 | TGCAGCGGGACGGAGGGACAGGGAGTGGGAAAACTGTTTTTT | CSGTEGQGVGKLFF
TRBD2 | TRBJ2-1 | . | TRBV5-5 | TGTGCCAGCAGCCGAACTAGCGGGGGTTCATACAATGAGCAGTTCTTC | CASSRTSGGSYNEQFF
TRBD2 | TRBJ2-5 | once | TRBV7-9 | TGTGCCAGCAGGCGGACTAGCGGGAGTGCCCACCAAGAGACCCAGTACTTC | CASRRTSGSAHQETQYF
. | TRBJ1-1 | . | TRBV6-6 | TGTGCCAGCATCTTTAAAAAGAACACTGAAGCTTTCTTT | CASIFKKNTEAFF
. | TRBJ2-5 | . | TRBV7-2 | TGTGCCAGCAGCATAGATCACAGGGTCCAAGAGACCCAGTACTTC | CASSIDHRVQETQYF
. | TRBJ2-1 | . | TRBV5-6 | TGTGCCAGCAGCTTTGGGATTCGCATGCCCAATGAGCAGTTCTTC | CASSFGIRMPNEQFF
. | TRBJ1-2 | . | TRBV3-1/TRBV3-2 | TGTGCCAGCACCAAAGGTAGACAGGAGCATGGCTACACCTTC | CASTKGRQEHGYTF
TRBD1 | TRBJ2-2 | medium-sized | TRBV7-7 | TGTGCTAGCAGCTTAGGGGGCGCCGGCGGGGAGCTGTTTTTT | CASSLGGAGGELFF
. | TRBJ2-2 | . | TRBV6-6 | TGTGCCAGCAGCGGTCGGGCCATAAGGGTCACCGGGGAGCTGTTTTTT | CASSGRAIRVTGELFF
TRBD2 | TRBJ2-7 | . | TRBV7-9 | TGTGCCAGCACCTTTATAACTAGCGGGAGCGAGCAGTACTTC | CASTFITSGSEQYF
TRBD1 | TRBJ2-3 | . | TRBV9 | TGTGCCAGCAGCAGACAGGGATTAAGCACAGATACGCAGTATTTT | CASSRQGLSTDTQYF
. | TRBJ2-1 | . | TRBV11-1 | TGTGCCAGCAGCTCCAGGTCCTCGGGGTACAATGAGCAGTTCTTC | CASSSRSSGYNEQFF
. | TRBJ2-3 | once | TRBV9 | TGTGCCAGCAGCGAAGGATTAAGCACAGATACGCAGTATTTT | CASSEGLSTDTQYF
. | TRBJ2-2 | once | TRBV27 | TGTGCCAGCAGTCCCGCGACAGGCGGTTTTAACGGGGAGCTGTTTTTT | CASSPATGGFNGELFF
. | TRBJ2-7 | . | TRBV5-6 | TGTGCCAGCAGCTTGGGTCAGGGGAACGAGCAGTACTTC | CASSLGQGNEQYF
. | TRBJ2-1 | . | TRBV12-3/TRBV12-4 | TGTGCCAGCAGTTTAGTCTCCTACAATGAGCAGTTCTTC | CASSLVSYNEQFF
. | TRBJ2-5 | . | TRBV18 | TGTGCCAGCTCACCAGTCGGGTCGGAGACCCAGTACTTC | CASSPVGSETQYF
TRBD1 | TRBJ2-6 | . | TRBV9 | TGTGCCAGCAGCGGCCGAGGGGGCCAATATTCGCTCTGGGCCAACGTCCTGACTTTC | CASSGRGGQYSLWANVLTF
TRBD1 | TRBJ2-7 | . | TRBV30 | TGTGCCTGGAGTTTCCAGGGGGTCGAGCAGTACTTC | CAWSFQGVEQYF
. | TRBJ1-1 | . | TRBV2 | TGTGCCAGCAGCCGCAGGGATATGAACACTGAAGCTTTCTTT | CASSRRDMNTEAFF
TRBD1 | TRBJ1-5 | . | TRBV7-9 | TGTGCCAGCAGCTCTGGGGGGAGAGGGACAGGGGACAATCAGCCCCAGCATTTT | CASSSGGRGTGDNQPQHF
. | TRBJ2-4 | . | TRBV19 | TGTGCCAGTAGCACCTCAGCCATTCGAGCCAAAAACATTCAGTACTTC | CASSTSAIRAKNIQYF
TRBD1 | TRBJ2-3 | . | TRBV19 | TGTGCCACTGAAGACAGGGCCGGGGGCACAGATACGCAGTATTTT | CATEDRAGGTDTQYF
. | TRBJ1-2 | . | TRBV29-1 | TGCAGCGCTGGAGGGCAGGGCCCCTACTATGGCTACACCTTC | CSAGGQGPYYGYTF
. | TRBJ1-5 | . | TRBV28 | TGTGCCATCCAGGCGGGGCTTTTCAATCAGCCCCAGCATTTT | CAIQAGLFNQPQHF
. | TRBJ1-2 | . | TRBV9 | TGTGCCAGCAGCGTAGAGGGATCGAACTATGGCTACACCTTC | CASSVEGSNYGYTF
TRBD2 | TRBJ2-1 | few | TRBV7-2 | TGTGCCAGCAGCTTTCTAGCGGGACGGTACAATGAGCAGTTCTTC | CASSFLAGRYNEQFF
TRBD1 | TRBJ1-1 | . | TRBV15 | TGTGCCACCAGCAGAGGAGGACAGGGGAACACTGAAGCTTTCTTT | CATSRGGQGNTEAFF
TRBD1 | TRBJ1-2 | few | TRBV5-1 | TGCGCCAGCAGCCGTACAGGGGACCGATATGGCTACACCTTC | CASSRTGDRYGYTF
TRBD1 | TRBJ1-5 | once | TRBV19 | TGTGCCAGTACCTTCGCCGGGACAGGGGGTAATCAGCCCCAGCATTTT | CASTFAGTGGNQPQHF
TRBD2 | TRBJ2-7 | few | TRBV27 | TGTGCCAGCCGTGGGACTAGCGGGAGTTTGGTCTACGAGCAGTACTTC | CASRGTSGSLVYEQYF
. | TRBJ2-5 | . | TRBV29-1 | TGCAGCGTTGAAGATACCGGAGGGCAAGAGACCCAGTACTTC | CSVEDTGGQETQYF
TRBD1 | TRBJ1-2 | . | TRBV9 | TGTGCCAGCAGCATGCAGGGGGCGGTTAACTATGGCTACACCTTC | CASSMQGAVNYGYTF
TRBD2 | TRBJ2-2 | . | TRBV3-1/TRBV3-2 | TGTGCCAGCAGCCAAGATCCAGCGGGAGGCCCCGGGGAGCTGTTTTTT | CASSQDPAGGPGELFF
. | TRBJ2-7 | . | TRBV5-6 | TGTGCCAGCAGCTTGGGGGACGAGCAGTACTTC | CASSLGDEQYF
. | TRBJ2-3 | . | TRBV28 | TGTGCCAGCAGTCCCTTTAAAGGCACAGATACGCAGTATTTT | CASSPFKGTDTQYF
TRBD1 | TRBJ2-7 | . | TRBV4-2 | TGTGCCAGCAGCCAAGATCCGGGGACAGGGAGGGTGCGGCAGTACTTC | CASSQDPGTGRVRQYF
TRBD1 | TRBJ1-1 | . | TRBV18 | TGTGCCAGCTCACCACTCTCCGGGACAGGGGGCGATTCGAAAGCTTTCTTT | CASSPLSGTGGDSKAFF
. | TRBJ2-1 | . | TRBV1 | TGCACCAGCAGCCAAGTCGAACGGAGTGAGCAGTTCTTC | CTSSQVERSEQFF
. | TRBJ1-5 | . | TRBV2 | TGTGCCAGCAGGGACGATGGACAGTTCAATCAGCCCCAGCATTTT | CASRDDGQFNQPQHF
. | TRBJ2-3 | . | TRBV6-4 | TGTGCCAGCAGTGAGGGGGATACGCAGTATTTT | CASSEGDTQYF
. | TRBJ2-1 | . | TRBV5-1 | TGCGCCAGCAGCTTGGCCTTCAATGAGCAGTTCTTC | CASSLAFNEQFF
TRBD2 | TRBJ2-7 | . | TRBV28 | TGTGCCAGCAGTTTGCGCGGGACTACCTACGAGCAGTACTTC | CASSLRGTTYEQYF
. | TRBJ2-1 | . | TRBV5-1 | TGCGCCAGCAACTCGGTAGTGGACAATGAGCAGTTCTTC | CASNSVVDNEQFF
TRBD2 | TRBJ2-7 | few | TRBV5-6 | TGTGCCAGCAGCTCTCGGACTAGCGGGAGAGGGGATGGTCGGTACTTC | CASSSRTSGRGDGRYF
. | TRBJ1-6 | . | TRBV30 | TGTGCCTGGACGACATCTTATAATTCACCCCTCCACTTT | CAWTTSYNSPLHF
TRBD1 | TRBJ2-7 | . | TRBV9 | TGTGCCAGCAGCGTAGAAGGACAGGGGGCTTACGAGCAGTACTTC | CASSVEGQGAYEQYF
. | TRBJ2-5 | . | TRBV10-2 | TGCGCCAGCATGGGCGGGACCCAATTAGAGACCCAGTACTTC | CASMGGTQLETQYF
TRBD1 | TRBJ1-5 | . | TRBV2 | TGTGCCACCGCCCCGGACAGGGATCAGCCCCAGCATTTT | CATAPDRDQPQHF
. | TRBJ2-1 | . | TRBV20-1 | TGCAGTGCTCGTGGAGGGACTTTCCAGTTCTTC | CSARGGTFQFF
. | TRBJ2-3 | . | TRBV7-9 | TGTGCCAGCAGCACGTCCTCTCTCGGAGATACGCAGTATTTT | CASSTSSLGDTQYF
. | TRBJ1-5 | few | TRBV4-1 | TGCGCCAGCAGCCAAGATGGGCGGCGAAATCAGCCCCAGCATTTT | CASSQDGRRNQPQHF
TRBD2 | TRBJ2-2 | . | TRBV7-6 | TGTGCCAGCTTGGGACTAGGGGGCGGGGAGCTGTTTTTT | CASLGLGGGELFF
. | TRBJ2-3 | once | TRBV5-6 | TGTGCCAGCAGCCAACCGGGGACAGATACGCAGTATTTT | CASSQPGTDTQYF
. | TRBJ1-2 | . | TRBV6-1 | TGTGCCAGCAGCCAGACAGGAGGGGGTGGCTACACCTTC | CASSQTGGGGYTF
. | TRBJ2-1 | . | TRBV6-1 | TGTGCCAGCAGTGAAGCGGCAGGGTTTGGTGAGCAGTTCTTC | CASSEAAGFGEQFF
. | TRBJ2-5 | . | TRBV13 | TGTGCCAGCAGCGCCCAAACTGGGGGGGAGACCCAGTACTTC | CASSAQTGGETQYF
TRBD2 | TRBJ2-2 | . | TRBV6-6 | TGTGCCAGCATTAGAGCGGGGGACACCGGGGAGCTGTTTTTT | CASIRAGDTGELFF
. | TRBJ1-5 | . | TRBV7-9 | TGTGCCAGCAGCCCGGGAGGGGGGCTGGGCAATCAGCCCCAGCATTTT | CASSPGGGLGNQPQHF